These 16 T cell receptor beta chains originate from one sample sequenced in a study of shared clonotypes between healthy human individuals. The repertoire was sequenced with immunoSEQ multiplex PCR; TCRdb's copy has only in-frame clones and lacks some. The table includes about 380,000 clones, about 96% detected once. Sequenced: memory CD8+ T cells sorted from blood. This sample's subset: CD45RO+ cells pooled with CCR7-negative TemRA cells. The receptors shown here come from a man aged 25 to 45 in good health.

J is TRBJ2-1 and V is TRBV19; D call uncertain. V gave up 6 bases and J gave up 1 base, with 13 bases separating them. The CDR3 length is 15 residues. Germline V gives CDR1 LNHDA, CDR2 SQIVND (reference sequence). The CDR3 is CASSTFRVSYNEQFF. The CDR3 DNA reads as TGTGCCAGTAGCACTTTCCGGGTTTCCTACAATGAGCAGTTCTTC.

CDR3: CASRSTGVGTEAFF. The CDR3 region has the DNA TGTGCCAGCAGATCGACAGGGGTCGGCACTGAAGCTTTCTTT. The chain recombines TRBV6-6 with TRBJ1-1; 8 bases agree with TRBD1. Germline V gene lookup returns CDR1 MNHNY and CDR2 SVGAGI (reference sequence). J gave up 4 bases and V 6 bases, and 7 bases lay outside the gene matches. This CDR3 is built from 14 residues.

The V call is TRBV2, the J call TRBJ2-2; TRBD2 agrees at 7 bases. This CDR3 region has 15 residues. Germline CDR1 is SNHLY and CDR2 is FYNNEI. With 4 bases clipped from V and 1 base from J, the junction kept 3 bases outside the gene matches. CDR3 coding DNA: TGTGCCAGCAGTGTTCTAGCGGTGAACACCGGGGAGCTGTTTTTT. Its translation is CASSVLAVNTGELFF.

The rearrangement joins TRBV6-5 to TRBJ2-7; 7 bases are shared with TRBD1. J lost 3 bases, V lost 0 bases, and 2 bases had no gene match. CDR3 length: 14 residues. Germline loops: CDR1 MNHEY, CDR2 SVGAGI. CDR3 nucleotides: TGTGCCAGCAGTTACTCCGACAGGGTCTACGAGCAGTACTTC. Its protein product is CASSYSDRVYEQYF.

The gene calls are TRBV13 and TRBJ2-1, with 15 bases lining up with TRBD2. The V and J ends lost 4 bases and 5 bases, in that order; junction bases with no gene match: 12. The germline V gene encodes CDR1 PRHDT and CDR2 FYEKMQ (reference sequence). The CDR3 runs to 19 residues. The CDR3 DNA follows: TGTGCCAGCAGCTCCGGACTAGCGGGAGGGGAGTCTATCCACAATGAGCAGTTCTTC. Amino acid sequence: CASSSGLAGGESIHNEQFF. Looking up the rest from reference TRBV13 and TRBJ2-1 gives the full variable domain: AAGVIQSPRHLIKEKRETATLKCYPIPRHDTVYWYQQGPGQDPQFLISFYEKMQSDKGSIPDRFSAQQFSDYHSELNMSSLELGDSALYFCASSSGLAGGESIHNEQFFGPGTRLTVL.

The chain couples TRBV4-1 to TRBJ2-5, with D perhaps TRBD2 (6 bases). Germline V gene data show CDR1 as MGHRA and CDR2 as YSYEKL. CDR3 length: 13 residues. V was pared by 1 base and J by 5 bases, with 8 bases between. The CDR3 coding sequence is TGCGCCAGCAGCCAAGCGGGAGTCGAGACCCAGTACTTC. Protein product: CASSQAGVETQYF.

This clone has a single count. This chain uses TRBV10-2 with TRBJ2-1; 7 nucleotides agree with TRBD2. V trimming: 3 bases; J trimming: 1 base; junction bases outside the gene matches: 9. The CDR3 contains 17 residues. Germline V gene lookup returns CDR1 WSHSY and CDR2 SAAADI. CDR3 sequence reads: CASSDTSADFSYNEQFF. CDR3 nucleotide sequence: TGCGCCAGCAGTGACACTAGCGCCGATTTTTCCTACAATGAGCAGTTCTTC.

The chain joins TRBV7-8 to TRBJ2-1; 7 nucleotides match TRBD2. Trimming took 7 bases from V and 4 from J; bases not matched to a gene: 7. Germline values: CDR1 SGHVS, CDR2 FQNEAQ. This CDR3 contains 14 residues. The CDR3 is CASTTSENYNEQFF. CDR3 nucleotides: TGTGCCAGCACTACTAGCGAGAATTACAATGAGCAGTTCTTC.

The V gene is TRBV19, the J gene TRBJ1-2; maybe TRBD1 (5 bases). The CDR3 contains 15 residues. Germline V lookup: CDR1 LNHDA, CDR2 SQIVND (reference sequence). Trimming removed 5 bases from V and 6 bases from J, with 19 bases in between. CDR3 region: CASSAQLWGVHGYTF. CDR3 coding DNA: TGTGCCAGTAGTGCACAGCTCTGGGGGGTACATGGCTACACCTTC.

This chain joins TRBV11-1 and TRBJ2-3; D possibly corresponds to TRBD1 (6 bases). Germline V gene lookup returns CDR1 SGHAT and CDR2 FQDESV (reference sequence). This CDR3 comprises 15 residues. The V end was cut by 5 bases, the J end by 0 bases, with 12 bases between. CDR3 coding DNA: TGTGCCAGCAGCCGACAGGTCGCTAGCACAGATACGCAGTATTTT. Translating gives CASSRQVASTDTQYF.

This sequence joins TRBV9 and TRBJ2-3; 9 bases agree with TRBD2. The CDR3 spans 15 residues. J was trimmed by 5 bases and V by 0 bases; bases with no gene match: 4. Germline V lookup: CDR1 SGDLS, CDR2 YYNGEE. CDR3 in amino acids: CASSVELAGRDTQYF. DNA of the CDR3: TGTGCCAGCAGCGTAGAACTAGCGGGTCGAGATACGCAGTATTTT.

V gene TRBV18 combines with J gene TRBJ2-1; 10 bases match TRBD2. With V trimmed by 3 bases and J by 4 bases, 9 bases remained unmatched. The V gene's germline CDR1 is KGHSH and CDR2 LQKENI. The CDR3 loop spans 17 amino acids. This CDR3 is CASSPRAGGRGYNEQFF. CDR3 in DNA: TGTGCCAGCTCACCTAGAGCGGGAGGGCGAGGGTACAATGAGCAGTTCTTC.

This rearrangement joins TRBV5-4 to TRBJ2-2; the D call may be TRBD1 or TRBD2 (5 bases each). This CDR3 comprises 15 residues. Germline V CDR1 and CDR2: SGHNT, YYREEE (reference sequence). V was clipped by 2 bases and J by 5 bases, with 13 bases between them. CDR3 protein: CASSLKGDGTGELFF. In DNA, the CDR3 is TGTGCCAGCAGCTTAAAAGGGGACGGGACCGGGGAGCTGTTTTTT.

This chain connects TRBV4-2 to TRBJ2-7, with 7 bases that match TRBD2. Trimming took 1 base from V and 3 from J; bases not matched to a gene: 3. CDR3 size: 14 residues. Germline V lookup: CDR1 LGHNA, CDR2 YNFKEQ. As DNA, the CDR3 is TGTGCCAGCAGCCAAGGACTAGCCGGCTACGAGCAGTACTTC. Translated, it gives CASSQGLAGYEQYF.

On this clone itself: The sample has other DNA sequences that encode this CDR3 too. This chain uses TRBV28 with TRBJ2-7, with TRBD2 as a possible D gene (7 bases). CDR3 length: 13 residues. The V and J ends lost 3 bases and 2 bases respectively, with 8 bases between them. Germline values: CDR1 MDHEN, CDR2 SYDVKM. CDR3 in amino acids: CASSLGGPYEQYF. The CDR3 DNA reads TGTGCCAGCAGTTTGGGGGGGCCCTACGAGCAGTACTTC. The variable domain in full, completed from reference TRBV28 and TRBJ2-7, reads DVKVTQSSRYLVKRTGEKVFLECVQDMDHENMFWYRQDPGLGLRLIYFSYDVKMKEKGDIPEGYSVSREKKERFSLILESASTNQTSMYLCASSLGGPYEQYFGPGTRLTVT.

V is TRBV2 and J is TRBJ2-7; TRBD2 matches at 10 bases. Germline CDR1 is SNHLY and CDR2 is FYNNEI. With V trimmed by 1 base and J by 3 bases, 3 bases remained unmatched. This CDR3 has 15 residues. In DNA form, the CDR3 reads TGTGCCAGCAGTGAAGAACTAGCGGGATTCTACGAGCAGTACTTC. This gives the protein CASSEELAGFYEQYF.